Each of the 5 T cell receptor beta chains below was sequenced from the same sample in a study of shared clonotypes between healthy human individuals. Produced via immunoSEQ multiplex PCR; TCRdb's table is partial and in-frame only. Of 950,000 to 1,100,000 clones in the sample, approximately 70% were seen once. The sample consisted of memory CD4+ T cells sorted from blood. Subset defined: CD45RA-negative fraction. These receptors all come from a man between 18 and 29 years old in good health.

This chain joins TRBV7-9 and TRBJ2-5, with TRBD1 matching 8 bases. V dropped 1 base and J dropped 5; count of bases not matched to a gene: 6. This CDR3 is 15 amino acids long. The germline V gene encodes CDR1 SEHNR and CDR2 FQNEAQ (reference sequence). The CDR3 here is CASSLGTGKAETQYF. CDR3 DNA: TGTGCCAGCAGCTTAGGGACAGGGAAAGCGGAGACCCAGTACTTC. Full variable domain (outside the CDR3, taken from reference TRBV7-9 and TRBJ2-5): DTGVSQNPRHKITKRGQNVTFRCDPISEHNRLYWYRQTLGQGPEFLTYFQNEAQLEKSRLLSDRFSAERPKGSFSTLEIQRTEQGDSAMYLCASSLGTGKAETQYFGPGTRLLVL.

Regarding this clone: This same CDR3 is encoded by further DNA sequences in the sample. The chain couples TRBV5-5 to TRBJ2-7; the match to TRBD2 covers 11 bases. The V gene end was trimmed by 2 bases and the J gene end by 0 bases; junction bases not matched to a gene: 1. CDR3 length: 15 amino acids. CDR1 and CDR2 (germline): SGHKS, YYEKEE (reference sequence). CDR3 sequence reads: CASSLTSGSSYEQYF. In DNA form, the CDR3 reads TGTGCCAGCAGCTTAACTAGCGGGAGCTCCTACGAGCAGTACTTC.

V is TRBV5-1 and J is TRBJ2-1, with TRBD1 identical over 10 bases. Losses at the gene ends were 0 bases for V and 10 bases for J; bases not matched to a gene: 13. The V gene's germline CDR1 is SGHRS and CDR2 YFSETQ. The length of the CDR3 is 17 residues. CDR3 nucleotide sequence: TGCGCCAGCAGCTTGGCTCCGGGGACAGGGGTAGATGTCGAGCAGTTCTTC. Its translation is CASSLAPGTGVDVEQFF.

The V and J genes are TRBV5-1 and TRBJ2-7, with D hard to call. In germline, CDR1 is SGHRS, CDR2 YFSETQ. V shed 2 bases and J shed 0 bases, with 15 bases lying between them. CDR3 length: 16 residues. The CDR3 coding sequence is TGCGCCAGCAGCTTCGCGGCCCAAATTAGCTCCTACGAGCAGTACTTC. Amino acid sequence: CASSFAAQISSYEQYF.

CDR3 region: CASSFRGEPNYGYTF. The CDR3 nucleotides read TGTGCCAGCAGCTTTCGGGGGGAGCCAAACTATGGCTACACCTTC. The genes are TRBV5-5 and TRBJ1-2; perhaps TRBD1 as D (5 bases). Trimming removed 2 bases at V and 2 bases at J, with 13 bases between. Germline V lookup: CDR1 SGHKS, CDR2 YYEKEE (reference sequence). The CDR3 consists of 15 residues.